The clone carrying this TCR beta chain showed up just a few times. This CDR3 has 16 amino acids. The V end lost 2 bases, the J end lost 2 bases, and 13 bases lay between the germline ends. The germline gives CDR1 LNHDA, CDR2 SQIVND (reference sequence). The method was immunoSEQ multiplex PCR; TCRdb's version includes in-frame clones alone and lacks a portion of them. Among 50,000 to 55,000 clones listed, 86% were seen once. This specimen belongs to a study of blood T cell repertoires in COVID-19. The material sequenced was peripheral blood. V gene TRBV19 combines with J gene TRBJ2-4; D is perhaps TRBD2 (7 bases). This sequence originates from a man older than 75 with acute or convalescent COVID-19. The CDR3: CASSILGGTTKNIQYF. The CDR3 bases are TGTGCCAGTAGTATATTGGGGGGGACAACCAAAAACATTCAGTACTTC.